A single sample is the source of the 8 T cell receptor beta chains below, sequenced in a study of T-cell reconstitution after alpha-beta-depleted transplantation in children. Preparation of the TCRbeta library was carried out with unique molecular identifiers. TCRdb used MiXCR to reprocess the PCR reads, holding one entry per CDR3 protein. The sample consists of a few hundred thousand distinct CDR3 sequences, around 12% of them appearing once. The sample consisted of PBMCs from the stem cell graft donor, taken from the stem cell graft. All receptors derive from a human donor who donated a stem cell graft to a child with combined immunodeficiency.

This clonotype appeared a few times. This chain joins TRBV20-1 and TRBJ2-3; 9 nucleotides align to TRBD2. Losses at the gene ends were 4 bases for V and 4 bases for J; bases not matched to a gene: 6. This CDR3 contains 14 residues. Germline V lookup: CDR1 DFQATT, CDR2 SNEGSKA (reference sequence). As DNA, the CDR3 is TGCAGTGCTATTAGCGGGAGATCAGCAGATACGCAGTATTTT. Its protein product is CSAISGRSADTQYF.

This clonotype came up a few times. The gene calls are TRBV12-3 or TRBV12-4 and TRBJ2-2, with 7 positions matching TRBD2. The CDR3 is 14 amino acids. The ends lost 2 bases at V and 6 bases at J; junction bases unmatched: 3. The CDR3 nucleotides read TGTGCCAGCAGTTTACGGGAGGCCGCCGGGGAGCTGTTTTTT. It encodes CASSLREAAGELFF.

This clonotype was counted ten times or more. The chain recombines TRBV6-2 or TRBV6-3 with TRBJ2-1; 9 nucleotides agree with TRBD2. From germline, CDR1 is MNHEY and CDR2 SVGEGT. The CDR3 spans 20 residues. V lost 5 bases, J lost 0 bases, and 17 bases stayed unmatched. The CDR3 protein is CASSTIAGAPPLYSYNEQFF. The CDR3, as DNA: TGTGCCAGCAGTACCATAGCGGGGGCCCCCCCACTGTACTCCTACAATGAGCAGTTCTTC.

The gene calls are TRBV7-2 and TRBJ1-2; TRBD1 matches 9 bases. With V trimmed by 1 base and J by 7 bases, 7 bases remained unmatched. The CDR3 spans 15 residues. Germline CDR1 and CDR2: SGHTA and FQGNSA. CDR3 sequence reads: CASSLGTGARGGYTF. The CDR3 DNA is TGTGCCAGCAGCTTAGGGACAGGGGCGCGCGGTGGCTACACCTTC.

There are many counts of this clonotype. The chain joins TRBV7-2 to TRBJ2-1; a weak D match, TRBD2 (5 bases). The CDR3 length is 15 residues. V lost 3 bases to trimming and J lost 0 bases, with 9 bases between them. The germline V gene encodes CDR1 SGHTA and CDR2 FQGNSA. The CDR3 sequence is CASSFVGASYNEQFF. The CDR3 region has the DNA TGTGCCAGCAGCTTCGTGGGAGCCTCCTACAATGAGCAGTTCTTC. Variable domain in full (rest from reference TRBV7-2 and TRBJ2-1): GAGVSQSPSNKVTEKGKDVELRCDPISGHTALYWYRQSLGQGLEFLIYFQGNSAPDKSGLPSDRFSAERTGGSVSTLTIQRTQQEDSAVYLCASSFVGASYNEQFFGPGTRLTVL.

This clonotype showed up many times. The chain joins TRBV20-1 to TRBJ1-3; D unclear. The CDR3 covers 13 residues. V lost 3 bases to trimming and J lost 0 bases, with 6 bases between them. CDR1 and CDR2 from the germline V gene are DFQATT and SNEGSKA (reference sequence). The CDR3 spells CSASGSSGNTIYF. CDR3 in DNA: TGCAGTGCTAGCGGGTCCTCTGGAAACACCATATATTTT.

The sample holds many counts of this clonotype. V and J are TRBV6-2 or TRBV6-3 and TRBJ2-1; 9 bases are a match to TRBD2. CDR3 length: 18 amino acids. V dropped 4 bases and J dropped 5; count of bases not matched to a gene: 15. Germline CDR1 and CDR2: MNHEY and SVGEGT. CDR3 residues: CASSSWRLAARGDNEQFF. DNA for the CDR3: TGTGCCAGCAGTTCTTGGAGACTAGCGGCCCGTGGGGACAATGAGCAGTTCTTC.

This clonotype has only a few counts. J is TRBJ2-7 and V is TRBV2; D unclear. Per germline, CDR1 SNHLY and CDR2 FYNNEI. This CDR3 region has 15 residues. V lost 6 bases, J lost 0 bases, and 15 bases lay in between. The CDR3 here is CASRALGFGSYEQYF. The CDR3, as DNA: TGTGCCAGCAGGGCCTTGGGCTTCGGCTCCTACGAGCAGTACTTC.